The 10 T cell receptor beta chains below come from one sample, sequenced in a study of shared clonotypes between healthy human individuals. TCRdb's copy holds only in-frame clones and misses some; the assay was immunoSEQ multiplex PCR. The table shows about 1.1 million clones, with around three quarters occurring only once. Sequencing was done on a sample of memory CD4+ T cells from PBMCs. The subset denotes: CD45RA-negative fraction. The origin of the receptors is a man younger than 35 in good health. Some clones in this sample may be carry-over from other donors' samples.

The sample holds a few counts of this clone. The gene calls are TRBV19 and TRBJ2-2; D is possibly TRBD2 (6 bases). The V and J ends lost 5 bases and 4 bases respectively, with 8 bases between them. CDR3 length equals 13 residues. Per germline, CDR1 LNHDA and CDR2 SQIVND (reference sequence). The CDR3 DNA reads TGTGCCAGTAGTGTAGCGGCCACCGGGGAGCTGTTTTTT. Translated, it gives CASSVAATGELFF.

This rearrangement joins TRBV18 to TRBJ1-2, with 12 bases identical to TRBD1. V shed 3 bases and J 8 bases; nucleotides not matched to a gene: 7. Germline CDR1 reads KGHSH; CDR2 reads LQKENI. This CDR3 has 15 amino acids. The CDR3 DNA reads TGTGCCAGCTCACCCGGGACAGGGGGCGCAAACGGCTACACCTTC. It translates to CASSPGTGGANGYTF.

V and J are TRBV28 and TRBJ2-3; 8 positions match TRBD2. V trimming: 3 bases; J trimming: 2 bases; junction bases outside the gene matches: 10. CDR3 length: 17 residues. The V gene's germline CDR1 is MDHEN and CDR2 SYDVKM. CDR3 loop: CASSFPQRESVTDTQYF. The CDR3 region has the DNA TGTGCCAGCAGTTTTCCCCAGCGGGAGAGTGTCACAGATACGCAGTATTTT.

The chain recombines TRBV21-1 with TRBJ1-5; the table names TRBD1, a call not compared with the DNA. TRBV21-1 is a pseudogene. The CDR3 has 14 residues. CDR3 coding DNA: TGTGCCAGCAGCGAGAGGGGGTTCTATCAGCCCCAGCATTTT. It encodes CASSERGFYQPQHF.

The chain combines TRBV25-1 with TRBJ1-2; 8 bases map to TRBD1. Looked up from germline, CDR1 is MGHDK and CDR2 is SYGVNS. With V trimmed by 3 bases and J by 1 base, 1 base remained unmatched. The CDR3 has 14 amino acids. CDR3 sequence (DNA): TGTGCCAGCAGTGAGACAGGGGTTAACTATGGCTACACCTTC. Protein sequence: CASSETGVNYGYTF.

This chain joins TRBV19 and TRBJ2-5; D perhaps matches TRBD1 (6 bases). CDR3 length: 14 amino acids. V lost 6 bases and J 3 bases, leaving 14 bases between the germline ends. Looked up from germline, CDR1 is LNHDA and CDR2 is SQIVND (reference sequence). As DNA, the CDR3 is TGTGCCAGTAGGGGGGCGGTCCCGGAAGAGACCCAGTACTTC. This encodes CASRGAVPEETQYF. The variable domain in full, with the rest retrieved from reference TRBV19 and TRBJ2-5, is DGGITQSPKYLFRKEGQNVTLSCEQNLNHDAMYWYRQDPGQGLRLIYYSQIVNDFQKGDIAEGYSVSREKKESFPLTVTSAQKNPTAFYLCASRGAVPEETQYFGPGTRLLVL.

Concerning this clone: A much larger clone sits a single nucleotide away, making a read error possible. The V call is TRBV7-7, the J call TRBJ2-5; D may match TRBD1 or TRBD2 (6 bases each). CDR3 length equals 12 residues. In germline, CDR1 is SSHAT, CDR2 FNYEAQ (reference sequence). Trimming pared 5 bases from V and 5 bases from J, leaving 9 bases between. The CDR3 loop is CASSEGGETQYF. The CDR3 nucleotides read TGTGCCAGCAGCGAGGGGGGCGAGACCCAGTACTTC. The whole variable domain, filled in from reference TRBV7-7 and TRBJ2-5, reads GAGVSQSPRYKVTKRGQDVTLRCDPISSHATLYWYQQALGQGPEFLTYFNYEAQPDKSGLPSDRFSAERPEGSISTLTIQRTEQRDSAMYRCASSEGGETQYFGPGTRLLVL.

This chain links TRBV11-2 with TRBJ2-6; the D gene is possibly TRBD1 (5 bases). The CDR3 spans 15 residues. Per the germline V gene, CDR1 is SGHAT and CDR2 is FQNNGV. The V end lost 3 bases, the J end lost 0 bases, and 6 bases lay between the germline ends. DNA for the CDR3: TGTGCCAGCAGCTTCGACAGCTCTGGGGCCAACGTCCTGACTTTC. Translated: CASSFDSSGANVLTF.

As DNA, the CDR3 is TGTGCCACCAGCAGAGATAGGACAGGGGCCGGTGAAAAACTGTTTTTT. Translation gives CATSRDRTGAGEKLFF. The chain links TRBV15 to TRBJ1-4, with 9 bases identical to TRBD1. The germline CDR1 and CDR2 sequences are LNHNV and YYDKDF (reference sequence). Unmatched junction bases numbered 6, after V lost 0 bases and J lost 7 bases. This CDR3 region has 16 residues.

The gene calls are TRBV28 and TRBJ2-4, with 9 positions matching TRBD1. The CDR3 contains 15 residues. The J segment lost 9 bases and the V segment lost 4 bases, leaving 10 bases of the junction unmatched. Germline assignment: CDR1 MDHEN and CDR2 SYDVKM. CDR3: CASSSGQGPQGIQYF. DNA of the CDR3: TGTGCCAGCAGTTCCGGACAGGGGCCCCAGGGCATTCAGTACTTC.